The 8 T cell receptor beta chains in this list originate from one sample, sequenced in a study of beta chain features in type 1 diabetes. Whole-study results and caveats: All four CD4+ subsets of Type 1 diabetes patients contained TCRB CDR3s that were moderately but significantly shorter.

These receptors' targets are unknown. Expressed TCRB transcripts were sequenced after all isolated RNA was converted to cDNA. Only in-frame clones appear in the TCRdb table, and some are missing; sequencing was by immunoSEQ multiplex PCR. The data show 300,000 to 400,000 clones, approximately 13% seen once. Sequences were obtained from naive CD4+ T cells from blood. These TCRs come from a woman aged 18-35 years with type 1 diabetes.

The V and J genes are TRBV5-1 and TRBJ2-5, with 7 bases matching TRBD1. The germline gives CDR1 SGHRS, CDR2 YFSETQ. The CDR3 has 15 residues. After removal of 0 bases from V and 0 bases from J, the junction contained 2 bases not matched to a gene. CDR3 sequence (DNA): TGCGCCAGCAGCTTGGAGGACAGGTACCAAGAGACCCAGTACTTC. It is translated as CASSLEDRYQETQYF.

This clone has more than one count but fewer than ten. The rearrangement links TRBV5-4 to TRBJ1-4, with no clear D. Germline V gene lookup returns CDR1 SGHNT and CDR2 YYREEE (reference sequence). Trimming cost V 5 bases and J 8 bases, with 7 bases left between them. The CDR3 is 11 amino acids. The CDR3 protein is CASREWEKLFF. The CDR3 DNA is TGTGCCAGCAGGGAGTGGGAAAAACTGTTTTTT.

This CDR3 is CASSLGTGAYEQYF. Here the CDR3 DNA reads TGTGCCAGCAGTTTGGGGACAGGGGCCTACGAGCAGTACTTC. This chain joins TRBV28 and TRBJ2-7, with 10 bases aligning to TRBD1. The CDR3 loop spans 14 amino acids. Germline CDR1 and CDR2: MDHEN and SYDVKM. The junction had 1 base not matched to a gene; V was cut back by 3 bases and J by 2 bases. The entire variable domain, with the rest obtained from reference TRBV28 and TRBJ2-7, is as follows: DVKVTQSSRYLVKRTGEKVFLECVQDMDHENMFWYRQDPGLGLRLIYFSYDVKMKEKGDIPEGYSVSREKKERFSLILESASTNQTSMYLCASSLGTGAYEQYFGPGTRLTVT.

This clone was seen a few times. V gene TRBV15 combines with J gene TRBJ2-1; 9 bases align to TRBD2. This CDR3 comprises 19 residues. J gave up 0 bases and V 3 bases, and 12 bases lay outside the gene matches. Germline V gene lookup returns CDR1 LNHNV and CDR2 YYDKDF (reference sequence). In DNA form, the CDR3 reads TGTGCCACCAGCAGGGCTAGGCGGGAGGGTTTGAGCTCCTACAATGAGCAGTTCTTC. Its protein is CATSRARREGLSSYNEQFF. Looking up the rest from reference TRBV15 and TRBJ2-1 gives the full variable domain: DAMVIQNPRYQVTQFGKPVTLSCSQTLNHNVMYWYQQKSSQAPKLLFHYYDKDFNNEADTPDNFQSRRPNTSFCFLDIRSPGLGDTAMYLCATSRARREGLSSYNEQFFGPGTRLTVL.

About this clone itself: Additional DNA sequences in this sample encode the identical CDR3. The chain combines TRBV2 with TRBJ2-3; no clear D gene. The ends were cut back, 6 bases at V and 2 bases at J, with 3 bases in the middle. The CDR3 is made up of 11 amino acids. The germline CDR1 and CDR2 sequences are SNHLY and FYNNEI. The CDR3 region has the DNA TGTGCCAGCAGCTACACAGATACGCAGTATTTT. Protein: CASSYTDTQYF.

V gene TRBV30 combines with J gene TRBJ1-4, with D possibly being TRBD1 (6 bases). Trimming removed 5 bases at V and 7 bases at J, with 17 bases between. The CDR3 spans 14 residues. Germline CDR1 reads GTSNPN; CDR2 reads SVGIG (reference sequence). In DNA form, the CDR3 reads TGTGCCTGGGAACAGGGTATGGGACCTGAAAAACTGTTTTTT. Amino acids: CAWEQGMGPEKLFF. Filled out from reference TRBV30 and TRBJ1-4, the complete variable domain reads SQTIHQWPATLVQPVGSPLSLECTVEGTSNPNLYWYRQAAGRGLQLLFYSVGIGQISSEVPQNLSASRPQDRQFILSSKKLLLSDSGFYLCAWEQGMGPEKLFFGSGTQLSVL.

The chain uses TRBV29-1 and TRBJ2-1, with TRBD2 matching 7 bases. The junction had 20 bases not matched to a gene; V was cut back by 5 bases and J by 7 bases. CDR1 and CDR2 from the germline V gene are SQVTM and ANQGSEA. There are 17 residues in the CDR3. The CDR3 DNA reads TGCAGCGTTCACGGGCAAGCGGGGCGGTGGGCTCCGAATGAGCAGTTCTTC. Its translation is CSVHGQAGRWAPNEQFF.

The chain employs TRBV30 and TRBJ1-3; unclear D gene. Germline CDR1 and CDR2: GTSNPN and SVGIG (reference sequence). V gave up 3 bases and J gave up 2 bases, with 5 bases separating them. This CDR3 region has 12 residues. CDR3: CAWSLAGNTIYF. Written as DNA, the CDR3 is TGTGCCTGGAGCTTAGCTGGAAACACCATATATTTT.